One and the same sample provided the 21 T cell receptor beta chains below, sequenced in a study of T-cell memory formation after mild COVID-19. One entry per CDR3 protein, called by TCRdb with MiXCR from the 5' RACE reads. The table includes a few hundred thousand distinct CDR3 sequences, approximately 23% detected once. Sequenced: PBMCs or a T cell subset sorted from them (not recorded which). All receptors come from an adult woman who had mild COVID-19 (a few samples of this study predate the infection). Cell type and time point are not known.

V and J are TRBV19 and TRBJ2-2; 10 bases are a match to TRBD1. In germline, CDR1 is LNHDA, CDR2 SQIVND (reference sequence). The CDR3 runs 14 residues. V lost 7 bases and J lost 6; bases outside the gene matches: 5. CDR3: CASTDRGISGELFF. In DNA form, the CDR3 reads TGTGCCAGTACGGACAGGGGGATTTCCGGGGAGCTGTTTTTT.

J is TRBJ2-7 and V is TRBV15; 11 nucleotides agree with TRBD2. V dropped 6 bases and J dropped 7; count of bases not matched to a gene: 11. The V gene's germline CDR1 is LNHNV and CDR2 YYDKDF (reference sequence). The CDR3 has 15 residues. CDR3 coding DNA: TGTGCCACCAGTCCGAGACTAGCGGGATTGGGGGAGCAGTACTTC. Translating gives CATSPRLAGLGEQYF.

The chain couples TRBV20-1 to TRBJ2-7; weak D call: TRBD1 (6 bases). Trimming left V 6 bases short and J 4 bases short, with 22 bases between. This CDR3 is 15 amino acids long. Germline CDR1 DFQATT, CDR2 SNEGSKA (reference sequence). CDR3 bases: TGCAGTGCGGACCCACTGGGACAAGTTTCTTACGAGCAGTACTTC. Translating it yields CSADPLGQVSYEQYF.

This clonotype was detected only a few times. The chain uses TRBV7-9 and TRBJ2-7; 10 nucleotides match TRBD1. Looked up from germline, CDR1 is SEHNR and CDR2 is FQNEAQ (reference sequence). The V gene end was trimmed by 5 bases and the J gene end by 0 bases; junction bases not matched to a gene: 4. CDR3 size: 15 residues. In nucleotides, the CDR3 is TGTGCCAGCAGCGCACGGGACAGGGGCTCCTACGAGCAGTACTTC. This encodes CASSARDRGSYEQYF.

The V call is TRBV7-6, the J call TRBJ2-1; TRBD2 matches at 12 bases. Trimming cost V 5 bases and J 3 bases; bases outside gene matches: 2. The CDR3 loop spans 15 amino acids. Germline V gene data show CDR1 as SGHVS and CDR2 as FNYEAQ. CDR3: CASSMTSGSYNEQFF. The CDR3 nucleotides are TGTGCCAGCAGCATGACTAGCGGGAGCTACAATGAGCAGTTCTTC. Complete variable domain (other parts from reference TRBV7-6 and TRBJ2-1): GAGVSQSPRYKVTKRGQDVALRCDPISGHVSLYWYRQALGQGPEFLTYFNYEAQQDKSGLPNDRFSAERPEGSISTLTIQRTEQRDSAMYRCASSMTSGSYNEQFFGPGTRLTVL.

The table lists this clonotype with many counts. V and J are TRBV29-1 and TRBJ2-1; a weak D match, TRBD2 (6 bases). Germline lookup yields CDR1 SQVTM and CDR2 ANQGSEA. The CDR3 is 13 amino acids. V was clipped by 7 bases and J by 10 bases, with 20 bases between them. The CDR3 here is CSARGWGDGEQFF. In nucleotides, the CDR3 is TGCAGCGCCCGAGGCTGGGGGGATGGCGAGCAGTTCTTC.

This clonotype was found a few times. V gene TRBV5-6 combines with J gene TRBJ2-5; D is perhaps TRBD1 (5 bases). Germline CDR1 SGHDT, CDR2 YYEEEE. V was cut by 7 bases and J by 4 bases, with 17 bases left in between. The CDR3 consists of 14 residues. DNA for the CDR3: TGTGCCAGCGACCTAATGGGGCCCCTAGAGACCCAGTACTTC. Encoded protein: CASDLMGPLETQYF.

The CDR3: CASSYSGEGAYEQYF. The CDR3 coding sequence is TGTGCCAGCAGTTACTCCGGCGAGGGGGCTTACGAGCAGTACTTC. The chain employs TRBV6-2 or TRBV6-3 and TRBJ2-7; the match to TRBD1 covers 7 bases. Germline-derived CDR1 and CDR2 are MNHEY and SVGEGT. J was trimmed by 4 bases and V by 0 bases; bases with no gene match: 6. This CDR3 region has 15 residues.

The V gene is TRBV11-2, the J gene TRBJ2-1; possibly TRBD2 for D (5 bases). From germline, CDR1 is SGHAT and CDR2 FQNNGV. CDR3 length: 11 amino acids. V lost 5 bases and J lost 9, with 8 bases in between. The CDR3 bases are TGTGCCAGCAGCGCGGGCAGTGAGCAGTTCTTC. As protein: CASSAGSEQFF. Supplemented by reference TRBV11-2 and TRBJ2-1, the full variable domain reads EAGVAQSPRYKIIEKRQSVAFWCNPISGHATLYWYQQILGQGPKLLIQFQNNGVVDDSQLPKDRFSAERLKGVDSTLKIQPAKLEDSAVYLCASSAGSEQFFGPGTRLTVL.

The chain recombines TRBV15 with TRBJ2-5; a possible D gene is TRBD1 (6 bases). V was pared by 0 bases and J by 2 bases, with 10 bases between. CDR3 length equals 15 residues. Germline lookup yields CDR1 LNHNV and CDR2 YYDKDF (reference sequence). The CDR3 bases are TGTGCCACCAGCAGAGATTCAGGGGATCAAGAGACCCAGTACTTC. Protein product: CATSRDSGDQETQYF.

This sequence joins TRBV29-1 and TRBJ1-1, with no clear D. The CDR3 spans 11 residues. Germline assignment: CDR1 SQVTM and CDR2 ANQGSEA. Deletions cut 3 bases from V and 4 bases from J, with 6 bases between. CDR3: CSVDEGTEAFF. CDR3 nucleotides: TGCAGCGTTGATGAGGGCACTGAAGCTTTCTTT.

This clonotype was counted only a few times. V gene TRBV29-1 combines with J gene TRBJ2-3, with D unclear. Germline V CDR1 and CDR2: SQVTM, ANQGSEA. The V gene lost 4 bases and the J gene lost 7 bases, with 12 bases spanning the gap. The CDR3 loop spans 12 amino acids. CDR3 protein: CSVGESRNTQYF. The CDR3 nucleotides read TGCAGCGTTGGTGAGTCTAGGAATACGCAGTATTTT.

This clonotype was counted between two and nine times. The V and J genes are TRBV7-9 and TRBJ2-1; 8 bases line up with TRBD2. The CDR3 covers 16 residues. Germline V gene lookup returns CDR1 SEHNR and CDR2 FQNEAQ (reference sequence). With V trimmed by 1 base and J by 2 bases, 4 bases remained unmatched. CDR3 region: CASSLVLAGTYNEQFF. The CDR3 bases are TGTGCCAGCAGCTTAGTGCTAGCGGGTACCTACAATGAGCAGTTCTTC.

This clonotype showed up just a few times. The V gene is TRBV3-1, the J gene TRBJ2-5; TRBD2 aligns across 9 bases. CDR1 LGHDT and CDR2 YNNKEL come from the germline V gene (reference sequence). The CDR3 is 14 amino acids. The junction had 0 bases not matched to a gene; V was cut back by 2 bases and J by 2 bases. CDR3 loop: CASSQLAGQETQYF. The DNA for the CDR3 is TGTGCCAGCAGCCAACTAGCGGGGCAAGAGACCCAGTACTTC.

This clonotype was seen ten or more times. The genes are TRBV18 and TRBJ2-7, with a possible D match to TRBD2 (6 bases). The germline gives CDR1 KGHSH, CDR2 LQKENI. Trimming removed 3 bases at V and 3 bases at J, with 9 bases between. This CDR3 is 13 amino acids long. This chain's CDR3 is CASSPGTFYEQYF. The DNA for the CDR3 is TGTGCCAGCTCACCCGGGACTTTCTACGAGCAGTACTTC.

The V and J genes are TRBV5-1 and TRBJ2-2, with unresolved D. CDR1 is SGHRS, CDR2 YFSETQ, per germline. With 4 bases removed from V and 1 base from J, the gap between germline ends came to 14 bases. This CDR3 comprises 16 residues. This CDR3 is CASSPTWLENTGELFF. CDR3 bases: TGCGCCAGCAGCCCCACATGGCTCGAGAACACCGGGGAGCTGTTTTTT.

This clonotype was detected many times. The genes are TRBV11-3 and TRBJ2-1; 8 bases line up with TRBD1. Germline CDR1 is SGHNT and CDR2 is YENEEA. After removal of 3 bases from V and 7 bases from J, the junction contained 5 bases not matched to a gene. The CDR3 spans 14 residues. The CDR3 spells CASSLTGVKNEQFF. For the CDR3, the DNA is TGTGCCAGCAGCTTGACAGGGGTGAAAAATGAGCAGTTCTTC.

This chain connects TRBV5-1 to TRBJ1-1, with TRBD1 identical over 7 bases. J was trimmed by 0 bases and V by 0 bases; bases with no gene match: 5. This CDR3 comprises 16 residues. Germline CDR1 and CDR2: SGHRS and YFSETQ. The CDR3 bases are TGCGCCAGCAGCTTGGCCCCTACAGGGGTGAACACTGAAGCTTTCTTT. Amino acid sequence: CASSLAPTGVNTEAFF.

The chain couples TRBV7-9 to TRBJ2-3; D perhaps matches TRBD1 (5 bases). CDR1 is SEHNR, CDR2 FQNEAQ, per germline (reference sequence). Trimming removed 5 bases from V and 5 bases from J, with 14 bases in between. This CDR3 region has 14 residues. The CDR3 loop reads CASSPVTGIDTQYF. CDR3 DNA: TGTGCCAGCAGCCCAGTAACAGGCATAGATACGCAGTATTTT.

This clonotype was detected only a few times. The chain carries TRBV7-6 and TRBJ2-7, with TRBD2 matching over 8 bases. The CDR3 covers 15 residues. CDR1 is SGHVS and CDR2 is FNYEAQ in the germline V gene. Trimming at V came to 5 bases and at J to 2 bases, leaving 8 bases not matched to a gene. The CDR3 loop is CASSQEAGETYEQYF. DNA of the CDR3: TGTGCCAGCAGCCAAGAAGCGGGGGAGACCTACGAGCAGTACTTC.

This clonotype was seen ten or more times. This chain joins TRBV23-1 and TRBJ1-6; the D is unclear. TRBV23-1 is an ORF for which the function is uncertain. V lost 2 bases and J lost 2, with 10 bases in between. This CDR3 has 16 residues. DNA for the CDR3: TGCGCCAGCAGTCAAATGGGCTCGACCTATAATTCACCCCTCCACTTT. The encoded protein is CASSQMGSTYNSPLHF.